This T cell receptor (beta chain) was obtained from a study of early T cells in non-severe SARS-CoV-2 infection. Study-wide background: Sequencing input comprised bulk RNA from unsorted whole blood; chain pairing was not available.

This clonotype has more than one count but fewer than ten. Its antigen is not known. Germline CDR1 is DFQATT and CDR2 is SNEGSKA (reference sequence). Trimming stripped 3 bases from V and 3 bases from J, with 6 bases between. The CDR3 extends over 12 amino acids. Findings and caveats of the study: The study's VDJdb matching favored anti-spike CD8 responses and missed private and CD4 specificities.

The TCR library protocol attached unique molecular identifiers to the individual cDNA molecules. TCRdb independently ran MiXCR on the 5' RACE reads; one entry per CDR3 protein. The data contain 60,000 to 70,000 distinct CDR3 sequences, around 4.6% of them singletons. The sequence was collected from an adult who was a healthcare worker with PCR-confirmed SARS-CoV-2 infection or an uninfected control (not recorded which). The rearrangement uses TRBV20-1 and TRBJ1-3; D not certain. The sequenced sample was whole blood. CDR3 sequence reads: CSARLSGNTIYF. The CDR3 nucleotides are TGCAGTGCTAGGTTAAGTGGAAACACCATATATTTT.